This T cell receptor beta chain appears in the sequencing data of a study of a mutant IDH1 vaccine in newly diagnosed glioma. Study overall: Treated patients had a mean age of roughly 40 years and an approximately 62% male, around 38% female split. Most patients had radiochemotherapy with temozolomide before enrollment; others had one alone. Study conclusions and caveats: The study observed vaccine-induced immune responses in roughly 95% of patients.

The V and J ends lost 5 bases and 8 bases, in that order; junction bases with no gene match: 20. The germline gives CDR1 LNHNV, CDR2 YYDKDF (reference sequence). This CDR3 comprises 18 residues. The time point: baseline, week 1 (first vaccination visit). Treatment described: pre-vaccination baseline after standard-of-care therapy. Each tumor in the donors was a new WHO grade 3 or 4 astrocytoma, IDH1-mutant and ATRX-lost. Only in-frame clones appear in the TCRdb table, and some are missing; sequencing was by immunoSEQ multiplex PCR. Among 15,000 to 20,000 clones listed, around four fifths were seen once. Comment on this clone: Its antigen remains unknown.

The clonotype was recovered from a man aged 35 to 55 with glioma. This specimen consisted of PBMCs, obtained from a glioma patient treated with radiotherapy, temozolomide or both. This chain joins TRBV15 and TRBJ1-1; 10 nucleotides match TRBD1. The CDR3 loop reads CATSGPRRDRGVSGEAFF. CDR3 nucleotide sequence: TGTGCCACCAGCGGACCGAGGAGGGACAGGGGAGTGTCGGGGGAAGCTTTCTTT.